This TCR beta chain was observed in a study of technical replicates of blood from several donors. Profiled with immunoSEQ multiplex PCR; TCRdb holds only in-frame clones, not every one. The data contain 78,000 or so clones, 91% of them singletons. CDR1 and CDR2 from the germline V gene are SGHTA and FQGTGA. This CDR3 contains 15 residues. V lost 0 bases, J lost 1 base, and 2 bases stayed unmatched. This rearrangement joins TRBV7-3 to TRBJ1-2, with 7 bases fitting TRBD1. The specimen sequenced was T cells isolated from PBMCs. This receptor was identified in a human donor in good health. Some clones in this sample may be carry-over from other donors' samples. CDR3 sequence: CASSLTRGSNYGYTF. The CDR3 DNA follows: TGTGCCAGCAGCTTAACCAGGGGGAGTAACTATGGCTACACCTTC.